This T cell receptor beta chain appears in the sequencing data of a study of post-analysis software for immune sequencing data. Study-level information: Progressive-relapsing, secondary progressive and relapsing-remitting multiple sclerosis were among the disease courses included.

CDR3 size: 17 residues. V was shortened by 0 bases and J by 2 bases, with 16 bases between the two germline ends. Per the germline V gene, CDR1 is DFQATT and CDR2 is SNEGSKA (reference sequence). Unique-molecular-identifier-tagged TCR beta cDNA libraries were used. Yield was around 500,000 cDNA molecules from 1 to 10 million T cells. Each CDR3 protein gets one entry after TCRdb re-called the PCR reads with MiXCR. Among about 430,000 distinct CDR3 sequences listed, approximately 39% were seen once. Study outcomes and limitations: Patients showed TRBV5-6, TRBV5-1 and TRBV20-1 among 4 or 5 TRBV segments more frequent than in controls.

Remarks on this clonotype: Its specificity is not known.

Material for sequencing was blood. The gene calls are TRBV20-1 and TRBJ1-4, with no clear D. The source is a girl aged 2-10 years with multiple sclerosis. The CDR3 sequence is CSARDKDAPWTNEKLFF. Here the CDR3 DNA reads TGCAGTGCTAGAGATAAGGACGCCCCTTGGACTAATGAAAAACTGTTTTTT.